This section outlines one TCR beta chain sequence together with its context. Germline CDR1 is SQVTM and CDR2 is ANQGSEA. The V and J ends lost 6 bases and 8 bases, in that order; junction bases with no gene match: 7. This CDR3 spans 13 amino acids. The data originate from a study of CDR3 diversity in severe acne. MiXCR, run by TCRdb on the PCR reads, gives a single entry per CDR3 protein. Of fewer than 90,000 distinct CDR3 sequences in the sample, about 53% are singletons; the top ten hold approximately 10%. The rearrangement links TRBV29-1 to TRBJ1-4; 9 bases match TRBD1. This sequence originates from a male donor with severe acne vulgaris. The source material was blood. This CDR3 reads CSVEGQGGEKLFF. The CDR3 DNA reads as TGCAGCGTGGAGGGACAGGGAGGGGAAAAACTGTTTTTT.